The entry that follows covers one TCR beta chain sequence. Its matching antigen is unknown. Germline V gene sequence: CDR1 SGHRS, CDR2 YFSETQ. V gave up 4 bases and J gave up 3 bases, with 17 bases separating them. This CDR3 comprises 15 residues. Construction of TCR beta libraries relied on iRepertoire HTBI primers and on Arm-PCR targeting CDR3 regions. One entry per CDR3 protein, called by TCRdb with MiXCR from the multiplex PCR reads. Found here are approximately 470,000 distinct CDR3 sequences, 15% to 20% of them singletons; the top ten hold roughly an eighth. Indicated time point: newly diagnosed GD, antithyroid drugs for less than 3 months. PBMC RNA served as the TCR library source. The patients included were those that came from an endocrinology department in Xi'an, China. The sample comes from a study of regulatory T cells in long-lasting Graves disease. Study-wide results and caveats: Persistent patients shared more public clonotypes (approximately 2,500) than new patients (more than 900).

Another study also made use of these data, one on T cells in Graves' hyperthyroidism and ophthalmopathy. That source adds: The majority of expanded thyroid clonotypes above 0.001 also appeared in blood.

The chain recombines TRBV5-1 with TRBJ2-7; no firm D call. The source is a man aged 35-49 years with Graves disease. Sequences were derived from peripheral blood mononuclear cells (PBMCs), sampled at new diagnosis, from a patient treated with antithyroid drugs. The CDR3: CASSRAALGYYEQYF. DNA for the CDR3: TGCGCCAGCAGCAGGGCCGCCTTGGGGTACTACGAGCAGTACTTC.